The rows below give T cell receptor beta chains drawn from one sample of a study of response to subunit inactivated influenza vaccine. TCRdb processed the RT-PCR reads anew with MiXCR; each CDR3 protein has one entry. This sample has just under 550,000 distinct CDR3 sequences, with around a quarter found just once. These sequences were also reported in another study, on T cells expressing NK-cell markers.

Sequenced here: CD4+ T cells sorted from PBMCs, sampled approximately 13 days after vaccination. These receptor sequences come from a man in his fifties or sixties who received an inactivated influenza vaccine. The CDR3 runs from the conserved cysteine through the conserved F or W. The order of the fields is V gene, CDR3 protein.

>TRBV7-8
CASSLAAGTNTQYF
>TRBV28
CASHGNTGELFF
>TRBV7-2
CASSLETGLGEQFF
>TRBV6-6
CASYGYGYTF
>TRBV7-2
CASSFASEYGELFF
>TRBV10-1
CASSESTASGTDTQCF
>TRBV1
CTSSLMWTSGGYEQYF
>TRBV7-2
CASSLVGTSGGANEQFF
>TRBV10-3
CAISEGDRGDEQFF
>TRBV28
CASSSVGYNSPLHF
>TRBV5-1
CASSPVYPGFVGGYTF
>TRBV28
CASSFSAGVDEQYF
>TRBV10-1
CASSGSGGALNEQFF
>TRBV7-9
CASSRQGANYGYTF
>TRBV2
CASRGTRRNEQFF
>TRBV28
CASRTRQSSPLHF
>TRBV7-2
CASSSFGATDTQYF
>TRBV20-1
CSAPTINNEQFF
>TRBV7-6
CASSLGGGRLETQYF
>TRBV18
CASSFGTSGSGPYEQYF
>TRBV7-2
CASSLGGEQPQHF
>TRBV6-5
CASGTRRQANYGYTF
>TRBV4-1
CASSLQDGGAKTQYF
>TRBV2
CASSVGTQETQYF
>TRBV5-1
CASSLTWYQETQYF
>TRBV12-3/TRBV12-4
CASSPGLAGGETQYF
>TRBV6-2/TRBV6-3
CASSYMDGLKNQPQHF
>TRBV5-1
CASSLDLAVYNEQFF
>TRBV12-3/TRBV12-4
CASSFTSATEAFF
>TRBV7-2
CASSYTGQAYEQYF
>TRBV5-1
CASSLTAKDYEQYF
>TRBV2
CASSTYRGGYTF
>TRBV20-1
CSARPSTGSAYEQYF
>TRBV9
CASSGSQGADTQYF
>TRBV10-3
CAISDGSTDTQCF
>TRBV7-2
CASSLVAGYNEKLFF
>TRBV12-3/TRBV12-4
CASSFKGLAGYNEQFF
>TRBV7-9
CASSPIAVGTGQFF
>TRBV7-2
CASSLGGVRTDTQHF
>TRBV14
CASSNWDRGLDSPLHF
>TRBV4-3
CASSQNLVGFGANVLTF